Each of the 16 T cell receptor beta chains below was sequenced from the same sample in a study of T cells after yellow fever vaccination. MiXCR, run by TCRdb on the 5' RACE reads, gives a single entry per CDR3 protein. The sample records 230,000 or so distinct CDR3 sequences, over 6.5% being singletons. Sequenced here: CD4+ T cells sorted from PBMCs, sampled on the day of the yellow fever booster vaccination. These receptors all stem from a man aged 25-40 years who received the YFV17D yellow fever vaccine.

This clonotype occurred many times. The chain employs TRBV10-1 and TRBJ2-3; D unresolved. The V and J ends lost 2 bases and 9 bases respectively, with 12 bases between them. The germline V gene has CDR1 WNHNN and CDR2 SYGVQD (reference sequence). This CDR3 spans 13 amino acids. The CDR3: CASSENLQSTQYF. The CDR3 region has the DNA TGCGCCAGCAGTGAGAACCTCCAATCCACGCAGTATTTT.

V usage is TRBV12-3 or TRBV12-4 and J usage is TRBJ2-5, with a possible D match to TRBD2 (6 bases). This CDR3 contains 16 residues. V was pared by 4 bases and J by 4 bases, with 19 bases between. CDR3 in amino acids: CASSSRIAGTGETQYF. As DNA, the CDR3 is TGTGCCAGCAGTTCCCGCATCGCGGGAACGGGAGAGACCCAGTACTTC.

This clonotype came up a few times. This chain uses TRBV7-2 with TRBJ1-5; the D is unclear. Germline V gives CDR1 SGHTA, CDR2 FQGNSA. Trimming stripped 1 base from V and 6 bases from J, with 7 bases between. The CDR3 is made up of 13 amino acids. The chain's CDR3 is CASSLGGVQPQHF. The CDR3 bases are TGTGCCAGCAGCTTAGGGGGTGTTCAGCCCCAGCATTTT.

This clonotype was seen at least ten times. The chain employs TRBV7-8 and TRBJ2-1; possible D gene TRBD2, 7 bases. Trimming cost V 1 base and J 5 bases, with 15 bases left between them. The germline V gene encodes CDR1 SGHVS and CDR2 FQNEAQ. The CDR3 loop spans 16 amino acids. The CDR3 loop is CASSLVGGRGNNEQFF. The CDR3 bases are TGTGCCAGCAGCTTAGTCGGGGGGCGAGGCAACAATGAGCAGTTCTTC. Together with reference TRBV7-8 and TRBJ2-1, the CDR3 gives the full variable domain: GAGVSQSPRYKVAKRGQDVALRCDPISGHVSLFWYQQALGQGPEFLTYFQNEAQLDKSGLPSDRFFAERPEGSVSTLKIQRTQQEDSAVYLCASSLVGGRGNNEQFFGPGTRLTVL.

The V call is TRBV20-1, the J call TRBJ2-1; D uncertain. Germline-derived CDR1 and CDR2 are DFQATT and SNEGSKA (reference sequence). With 3 bases removed from V and 7 bases from J, the gap between germline ends came to 19 bases. CDR3 length: 15 amino acids. CDR3 sequence (DNA): TGCAGTGCTAGGGGTTTTGTGCAGGCAGGTAATGAGCAGTTCTTC. Translated: CSARGFVQAGNEQFF.

This clonotype has more than one count but fewer than ten. The J gene is TRBJ1-5, the V gene TRBV7-2; D not resolved. This CDR3 has 15 residues. Trimming took off 3 bases at V and 5 bases at J, with 14 bases between the two ends. Germline loops: CDR1 SGHTA, CDR2 FQGNSA. The CDR3 DNA is TGTGCCAGCAGCTTGCAGGCTGCCCTCGATCAGCCCCAGCATTTT. It yields the protein CASSLQAALDQPQHF.

This clonotype occurred a few times. The chain uses TRBV6-5 and TRBJ2-7; D is unclear. This CDR3 is built from 17 residues. Trimming removed 0 bases at V and 4 bases at J, with 19 bases between. The germline V gene encodes CDR1 MNHEY and CDR2 SVGAGI. CDR3 residues: CASSYSSRPDGLYEQYF. In DNA form, the CDR3 reads TGTGCCAGCAGTTACTCGAGCAGGCCGGACGGTCTATACGAGCAGTACTTC.

This clonotype has just a few counts. This sequence joins TRBV20-1 and TRBJ2-7; maybe TRBD2 (6 bases). CDR3 length: 14 amino acids. Germline V gene sequence: CDR1 DFQATT, CDR2 SNEGSKA (reference sequence). V lost 6 bases to trimming and J lost 6 bases, with 21 bases between them. The CDR3 is CSARPPGDLREQYF. The CDR3 DNA follows: TGCAGTGCCCGGCCCCCGGGAGATCTTCGCGAGCAGTACTTC.

The chain employs TRBV2 and TRBJ1-1; TRBD1 aligns across 7 bases. Germline V CDR1 and CDR2: SNHLY, FYNNEI. This CDR3 has 12 amino acids. The V gene end was trimmed by 5 bases and the J gene end by 7 bases; junction bases not matched to a gene: 4. CDR3 sequence reads: CASSIRQGEAFF. CDR3 coding DNA: TGTGCCAGCAGTATCCGACAGGGTGAAGCTTTCTTT.

This clonotype was recorded a few times. The chain joins TRBV5-4 to TRBJ1-2; a weak D match, TRBD1 (5 bases). The CDR3 is 15 residues long. The germline CDR1 and CDR2 sequences are SGHNT and YYREEE (reference sequence). Deletions cut 4 bases from V and 0 bases from J, with 13 bases between. This CDR3 is CASSPAGGANYGYTF. The DNA of the CDR3 is TGTGCCAGCAGCCCGGCTGGGGGAGCTAACTATGGCTACACCTTC.

This clonotype turned up a few times. The rearrangement uses TRBV20-1 and TRBJ2-3, with TRBD1 matching over 8 bases. Trimming cost V 5 bases and J 5 bases; bases outside gene matches: 6. The V gene's germline CDR1 is DFQATT and CDR2 SNEGSKA (reference sequence). The CDR3 extends over 13 amino acids. The CDR3, as DNA: TGCAGTGCTGGCTTAACAGGGGGAGATACGCAGTATTTT. It yields the protein CSAGLTGGDTQYF.

This clonotype was seen repeatedly, ten times or more. V usage is TRBV6-5 and J usage is TRBJ1-4, with unresolved D. V gave up 6 bases and J gave up 8 bases, with 22 bases separating them. CDR3 length: 16 residues. CDR1 is MNHEY, CDR2 SVGAGI, per germline. The CDR3 bases are TGTGCCAGCAGCATAAACTCGTTCGAACATCGGGAAAAACTGTTTTTT. Translating it yields CASSINSFEHREKLFF.

This clonotype has ten or more counts. The chain has TRBV7-9 and TRBJ2-5; D may be TRBD1 (5 bases). The ends were cut back, 7 bases at V and 3 bases at J, with 12 bases in the middle. Germline lookup yields CDR1 SEHNR and CDR2 FQNEAQ (reference sequence). The CDR3 has 13 amino acids. CDR3 residues: CASMPPGKETQYF. The CDR3 DNA reads TGTGCCAGCATGCCCCCAGGGAAAGAGACCCAGTACTTC.

This clonotype was detected only a few times. The J gene is TRBJ2-7, the V gene TRBV7-9, with 10 bases that match TRBD2. The ends lost 2 bases at V and 6 bases at J; junction bases unmatched: 10. The germline V gene encodes CDR1 SEHNR and CDR2 FQNEAQ (reference sequence). The CDR3 is 16 amino acids. The CDR3 DNA sequence: TGTGCCAGCAGCTTAATATTCGAGCGGGAGGGCTGCGAGCAGTACTTC. This gives the protein CASSLIFEREGCEQYF.

The V gene is TRBV14, the J gene TRBJ2-5; possibly TRBD2 for D (6 bases). The CDR3 runs to 14 residues. Germline V lookup: CDR1 SGHDN, CDR2 FVKESK. The V gene lost 2 bases and the J gene lost 5 bases, with 12 bases spanning the gap. This chain's CDR3 is CASSQNGLHETQYF. Written as DNA, the CDR3 is TGTGCCAGCAGCCAAAATGGACTACACGAGACCCAGTACTTC.

This clonotype occurred many times. The chain combines TRBV3-1 with TRBJ2-5, with D maybe TRBD2 (5 bases). This CDR3 region has 16 residues. V was cut by 1 base and J by 6 bases, with 18 bases left in between. CDR1 is LGHDT, CDR2 YNNKEL, per germline (reference sequence). In nucleotides, the CDR3 is TGTGCCAGCAGCCAAGGAGTGGTGGGTTGGAGGCAGACCCAGTACTTC. It specifies CASSQGVVGWRQTQYF.